The 19 T cell receptor beta chains below all came from one sample that was sequenced in a study of cytomegalovirus exposure and HLA in healthy donors. The PCR used 60 Vbeta and 13 Jbeta primers. Here immunoSEQ multiplex PCR was the method, and the copy in TCRdb shows in-frame clones only, minus some. The table lists roughly 71,000 clones. Sequencing input: PBMCs. All receptors derive from a woman aged 40-49 years in good health and CMV-seropositive.

The chain has TRBV28 and TRBJ2-7; 9 bases are shared with TRBD2. The CDR3 loop spans 16 amino acids. The V and J ends lost 8 bases and 0 bases, in that order; junction bases with no gene match: 11. Germline values: CDR1 MDHEN, CDR2 SYDVKM. The CDR3 protein is CASVGGGASSSYEQYF. As DNA, the CDR3 is TGTGCCAGCGTGGGCGGGGGGGCCTCCAGCTCCTACGAGCAGTACTTC.

The V and J genes are TRBV5-4 and TRBJ2-1; weak D call: TRBD1 (6 bases). CDR1 is SGHNT, CDR2 YYREEE, per germline (reference sequence). The length of the CDR3 is 15 residues. With 2 bases removed from V and 4 bases from J, the gap between germline ends came to 13 bases. The CDR3 reads CASSLTSRGYNEQFF. The CDR3 DNA follows: TGTGCCAGCAGCTTAACGTCTAGGGGGTACAATGAGCAGTTCTTC.

V gene TRBV5-1 combines with J gene TRBJ2-7; tentatively, D is TRBD1 (5 bases). The CDR3 extends over 14 amino acids. V shed 2 bases and J shed 5 bases, with 14 bases lying between them. Germline CDR1 and CDR2: SGHRS and YFSETQ. CDR3 amino acids: CASSLGVQGNEQYF. CDR3 in DNA: TGCGCCAGCAGCTTAGGTGTTCAGGGCAACGAGCAGTACTTC.

The chain uses TRBV7-9 and TRBJ1-2, with D possibly being TRBD1 (5 bases). Germline V gene data show CDR1 as SEHNR and CDR2 as FQNEAQ (reference sequence). This CDR3 has 13 amino acids. The germline V and J ends were trimmed by 1 base and 8 bases, with 11 bases remaining between them. The CDR3 sequence: CASSLVREGGYTF. The CDR3 nucleotides are TGTGCCAGCAGCTTAGTCAGGGAGGGAGGCTACACCTTC.

The rearrangement joins TRBV9 to TRBJ1-4, with D possibly matching TRBD1 (5 bases). The CDR3 runs to 14 residues. Trimming took 4 bases from V and 7 from J, leaving 14 bases between them. Germline assignment: CDR1 SGDLS and CDR2 YYNGEE. As DNA, the CDR3 is TGTGCCAGCAGCAGAAATCTGGGGGGTGAAAAACTGTTTTTT. It specifies CASSRNLGGEKLFF.

V is TRBV6-5 and J is TRBJ2-7; 9 positions agree with TRBD1. Germline CDR1 and CDR2: MNHEY and SVGAGI. The CDR3 loop spans 16 amino acids. V lost 3 bases and J lost 6; bases outside the gene matches: 12. CDR3 sequence reads: CASSYRFLQGAREQYF. For the CDR3, the DNA is TGTGCCAGCAGTTATAGGTTTCTACAGGGGGCGCGCGAGCAGTACTTC.

J is TRBJ2-5 and V is TRBV18, with TRBD1 matching 11 bases. This CDR3 has 16 amino acids. The V gene's germline CDR1 is KGHSH and CDR2 LQKENI. The junction had 7 bases not matched to a gene; V was cut back by 3 bases and J by 4 bases. Here the CDR3 reads CASSPRTGGSGETQYF. The CDR3, as DNA: TGTGCCAGCTCACCCCGGACAGGGGGCAGTGGAGAGACCCAGTACTTC.

The genes are TRBV7-2 and TRBJ2-7; D call uncertain. The CDR3 sequence is 15 residues long. Deletions cut 0 bases from V and 2 bases from J, with 11 bases between. Looked up from germline, CDR1 is SGHTA and CDR2 is FQGNSA. DNA for the CDR3: TGTGCCAGCAGCTTAGCCTCGACAATTGCCTACGAGCAGTACTTC. Translation gives CASSLASTIAYEQYF.

The chain links TRBV30 to TRBJ2-7; tentatively, D is TRBD2 (5 bases). The CDR3 has 14 amino acids. The germline V gene encodes CDR1 GTSNPN and CDR2 SVGIG (reference sequence). V lost 5 bases to trimming and J lost 7 bases, with 21 bases between them. CDR3 nucleotides: TGTGCCTGGCGACTAAGCGGAGCAAACCGGGAGCAGTACTTC. This sequence encodes CAWRLSGANREQYF.

The genes are TRBV5-1 and TRBJ1-4; 8 bases match TRBD1. Germline CDR1 is SGHRS and CDR2 is YFSETQ. This CDR3 is 16 amino acids long. The ends lost 0 bases at V and 3 bases at J; junction bases unmatched: 4. CDR3 DNA sequence: TGCGCCAGCAGCTTGGACAGGGGGTCGCCTAATGAAAAACTGTTTTTT. Translation gives CASSLDRGSPNEKLFF.

This sequence joins TRBV27 and TRBJ1-2; tentative D call: TRBD1 (5 bases). Looked up from germline, CDR1 is MNHEY and CDR2 is SMNVEV (reference sequence). This CDR3 has 13 amino acids. V lost 2 bases to trimming and J lost 1 base, with 5 bases between them. CDR3 sequence reads: CASSLDSNYGYTF. CDR3 bases: TGTGCCAGCAGTTTAGACAGTAACTATGGCTACACCTTC.

The gene calls are TRBV27 and TRBJ2-1; 7 nucleotides agree with TRBD1. This CDR3 spans 14 amino acids. The J segment lost 7 bases and the V segment lost 10 bases, leaving 13 bases of the junction unmatched. Looked up from germline, CDR1 is MNHEY and CDR2 is SMNVEV (reference sequence). This CDR3 reads CATRRDRAANEQFF. The CDR3, as DNA: TGTGCCACACGACGAGACAGGGCAGCGAATGAGCAGTTCTTC.

The J gene is TRBJ2-1, the V gene TRBV19; D gene unclear. CDR1 is LNHDA and CDR2 is SQIVND in the germline V gene (reference sequence). V was trimmed by 6 bases and J by 1 base, leaving 13 bases between them. CDR3 length: 15 residues. As DNA, the CDR3 is TGTGCCAGTAGCTATCTCAGCGAGTCCTACAATGAGCAGTTCTTC. Its protein is CASSYLSESYNEQFF.

V gene TRBV5-1 combines with J gene TRBJ2-3; 7 positions agree with TRBD1. The junction had 12 bases not matched to a gene; V was cut back by 4 bases and J by 4 bases. Germline CDR1 is SGHRS and CDR2 is YFSETQ. The CDR3 covers 16 residues. This chain's CDR3 is CASSGAGGSNSDTQYF. Written as DNA, the CDR3 is TGCGCCAGCAGCGGGGCAGGGGGTAGTAATTCAGATACGCAGTATTTT.

The genes are TRBV7-2 and TRBJ2-5, with D possibly TRBD1 on 5 matching bases. The end of the DNA is better explained by TRBJ2-7, so the J call may be wrong. The CDR3 covers 13 residues. Germline V gene data show CDR1 as SGHTA and CDR2 as FQGNSA. CDR3 DNA: TGTGCCAGCAGCTACCAAGGGGTTGGCGAGCAGTACTTC. Its translation is CASSYQGVGEQYF.

The CDR3 region has the DNA TGTGCCAGTAGTACCCCCCGGGGGGCGGGGACAGATACGCAGTATTTT. It is translated as CASSTPRGAGTDTQYF. The chain joins TRBV19 to TRBJ2-3, with TRBD2 as a possible D gene (7 bases). The V gene lost 4 bases and the J gene lost 3 bases, with 17 bases spanning the gap. Germline V gives CDR1 LNHDA, CDR2 SQIVND (reference sequence). The CDR3 spans 16 residues.

The chain has TRBV28 and TRBJ2-7, with D unresolved. With 7 bases removed from V and 6 bases from J, the gap between germline ends came to 16 bases. The germline V gene encodes CDR1 MDHEN and CDR2 SYDVKM. The CDR3 length is 13 residues. The CDR3 DNA reads TGTGCCAGCACCGCGGCATTCCTTCGCGAGCAGTACTTC. Translated, it gives CASTAAFLREQYF.

The chain uses TRBV5-4 and TRBJ2-5; tentative D call: TRBD2 (7 bases). The DNA end favors TRBJ2-7, so the J call may be wrong. Per germline, CDR1 SGHNT and CDR2 YYREEE (reference sequence). The CDR3 is 14 residues long. CDR3 loop: CASSFPGGYYEQYF. The CDR3 region has the DNA TGTGCCAGCAGCTTCCCGGGGGGCTACTACGAGCAGTACTTC.

The gene calls are TRBV9 and TRBJ2-1; 9 bases are shared with TRBD2. V lost 1 base, J lost 5 bases, and 7 bases stayed unmatched. The CDR3 is made up of 16 amino acids. CDR1 is SGDLS and CDR2 is YYNGEE in the germline V gene. The CDR3 loop reads CASSVIRGGGNNEQFF. The CDR3 DNA follows: TGTGCCAGCAGCGTAATTCGCGGGGGGGGAAACAATGAGCAGTTCTTC. Looking up the rest from reference TRBV9 and TRBJ2-1 gives the full variable domain: DSGVTQTPKHLITATGQRVTLRCSPRSGDLSVYWYQQSLDQGLQFLIQYYNGEERAKGNILERFSAQQFPDLHSELNLSSLELGDSALYFCASSVIRGGGNNEQFFGPGTRLTVL.